Listed here are 12 T cell receptor beta chains from one sample, sequenced in a study of human T cells and chemical hapten exposure. Time point in this sample: patch test 1, 2 weeks after DPC sensitization. Treatment reported: therapeutic diphenylcyclopropenone sensitization with weekly scalp DPC. TCRdb reanalysed the RACE reads using MiXCR and keeps one entry per CDR3 protein. The repertoire consists of approximately 340,000 distinct CDR3 sequences, with about 7% occurring once and the leading ten covering 8.4%. The sequencing used whole blood, collected in connection with sensitization to the hapten diphenylcyclopropenone (DPC). Source of these receptors: a young woman with alopecia areata. Some clones in this sample may be carry-over from other donors' samples.

The sample holds a few counts of this clonotype. The V call is TRBV28, the J call TRBJ2-7, with D unresolved. The germline V gene has CDR1 MDHEN and CDR2 SYDVKM. The V end was cut by 3 bases, the J end by 4 bases, with 7 bases between. The CDR3 is 12 residues long. The CDR3 is CASSFVLYEQYF. Here the CDR3 DNA reads TGTGCCAGCAGTTTTGTTTTGTACGAGCAGTACTTC.

This clonotype has more than one count but fewer than ten. V usage is TRBV20-1 and J usage is TRBJ2-5; 7 bases map to TRBD1. Germline CDR1 reads DFQATT; CDR2 reads SNEGSKA (reference sequence). The CDR3 runs to 16 residues. Trimming removed 0 bases from V and 2 bases from J; junction bases left unmatched: 9. CDR3 region: CSARDFESGQQETQYF. For the CDR3, the DNA is TGCAGTGCTAGAGACTTCGAATCGGGACAGCAAGAGACCCAGTACTTC.

The genes are TRBV27 and TRBJ2-5; unclear D gene. V lost 5 bases, J lost 4 bases, and 17 bases lay in between. Looked up from germline, CDR1 is MNHEY and CDR2 is SMNVEV (reference sequence). This CDR3 has 15 residues. CDR3 DNA sequence: TGTGCCAGCAGTCCGAAGGACGGATACCGAGAGACCCAGTACTTC. As protein: CASSPKDGYRETQYF.

This chain uses TRBV5-4 with TRBJ2-7; TRBD1 agrees at 7 bases. The V gene's germline CDR1 is SGHNT and CDR2 YYREEE (reference sequence). The CDR3 length is 15 residues. Trimming removed 1 base from V and 3 bases from J; junction bases left unmatched: 7. The CDR3: CASSLSSGGDYEQYF. For the CDR3, the DNA is TGTGCCAGCAGCTTGTCGTCAGGGGGAGACTACGAGCAGTACTTC.

In its sample, this clonotype was seen a few times. At one of its ends the junction is not consistent with the germline gene, which may arise from a read error. The CDR3 reads CASSLALVRPCPSGNTIYF. The CDR3 DNA reads as TGTGCTAGCAGCTTAGCGCTTGTCCGACCGTGCCCCTCTGGAAACACCATATATTTT. The J gene is TRBJ1-3, the V gene TRBV7-7, with unresolved D. The CDR3 sequence is 19 residues long. Germline V gene data show CDR1 as SSHAT and CDR2 as FNYEAQ (reference sequence).

This clonotype was detected many times. The chain links TRBV7-3 to TRBJ2-2, with D perhaps matching TRBD1 or TRBD2 (5 bases each). Germline V lookup: CDR1 SGHTA, CDR2 FQGTGA. Trimming took 6 bases from V and 6 from J, leaving 17 bases between them. The CDR3 consists of 15 residues. CDR3 bases: TGTGCCAGCAGTCGGGACCCTGCGTTTCCCGGGGAGCTGTTTTTT. This codes for CASSRDPAFPGELFF.

Ten or more counts support this clonotype. The chain couples TRBV6-6 to TRBJ1-4; 7 bases fit TRBD1. The V gene end was trimmed by 8 bases and the J gene end by 7 bases; junction bases not matched to a gene: 7. The CDR3 loop spans 13 amino acids. Looked up from germline, CDR1 is MNHNY and CDR2 is SVGAGI (reference sequence). The CDR3 loop reads CASHGTEGEKLFF. Here the CDR3 DNA reads TGTGCCAGCCACGGGACAGAGGGTGAAAAACTGTTTTTT.

This clonotype was detected a few times. This chain uses TRBV2 with TRBJ1-2, with D uncertain. This CDR3 comprises 12 residues. V dropped 6 bases and J dropped 4 bases, with 9 bases sitting between them. CDR1 and CDR2 from the germline V gene are SNHLY and FYNNEI. This CDR3 is CASSDNAYGYTF. The CDR3 coding sequence is TGTGCCAGCAGCGACAACGCCTATGGCTACACCTTC.

Only a few counts were recorded for this clonotype. The gene calls are TRBV7-6 and TRBJ1-6, with 7 bases lining up with TRBD1. The junction had 8 bases not matched to a gene; V was cut back by 6 bases and J by 6 bases. There are 15 residues in the CDR3. Per the germline V gene, CDR1 is SGHVS and CDR2 is FNYEAQ. The CDR3 is CASSLLTGTNSPLHF. The DNA of the CDR3 is TGTGCCAGCAGTCTTTTGACAGGGACTAATTCACCCCTCCACTTT.

Only a few counts were recorded for this clonotype. V and J are TRBV5-6 and TRBJ1-2, with a possible D match to TRBD1 (6 bases). From germline, CDR1 is SGHDT and CDR2 YYEEEE. V was shortened by 1 base and J by 8 bases, with 15 bases between the two germline ends. The CDR3 consists of 14 residues. The CDR3 DNA is TGTGCCAGCAGCTTGCCAGGGGAGACGGGAGGCTACACCTTC. Amino acid sequence: CASSLPGETGGYTF.

The chain has TRBV24-1 and TRBJ2-1, with D tentatively TRBD1 (7 bases). The germline V and J ends were trimmed by 6 bases and 2 bases, with 13 bases remaining between them. This CDR3 has 15 amino acids. CDR1 is KGHDR and CDR2 is SFDVKD in the germline V gene. CDR3 region: CATSFRRGPYNEQFF. The CDR3 region has the DNA TGTGCCACCAGTTTTAGGAGGGGGCCCTACAATGAGCAGTTCTTC.

This sequence joins TRBV10-3 and TRBJ2-5; 8 bases fit TRBD1. Losses at the gene ends were 6 bases for V and 5 bases for J; bases not matched to a gene: 5. The CDR3 has 13 residues. CDR1 and CDR2 (germline): ENHRY, SYGVKD. CDR3 nucleotide sequence: TGTGCCATCAGGGCCGACAGGGGCGAGACCCAGTACTTC. Translation gives CAIRADRGETQYF.